This TCR beta chain emerged from a study of shared clonotypes between healthy human individuals (dated by TCRdb to about 2020). Study-wide context: The cohort included a few men and two women between 18 and 49 years of age. Per donor, three plates each were used for CD4 naive and CD4 memory, two for CD8 naive, and one for CD8 memory. To estimate repertoire size and how much clonotype sharing occurs between individuals, the study deeply sequenced the blood TCR repertoires of about five healthy adults. Libraries were prepared and TCR repertoires were sequenced by different laboratories using diverse techniques, in order to increase sequencing depth and limit assay-specific biases. Each donor's leukapheresis produced roughly between roughly 0.85 and 9.5 billion PBMCs.

Using the deep immunoSEQ assay, multiplex PCR amplified TCR CDR3 regions from genomic DNA. For each cell subset, the extracted genomic DNA was distributed evenly across all wells of several immunoSEQ 96-well plates, and each plate served as one replicate. For sorted subsets, around 200 ng genomic DNA, equal to 30,000 or so T cell genomes, was loaded into each replicate PCR. Purified libraries were quantified with a Qubit 3.0 fluorometer, sized on a Bioanalyzer 2100, and re-quantified with the KAPA Library Quantification kit. Every immunoSEQ 96-well plate was sequenced on a dedicated single-read 150-cycle Illumina NextSeq 550 flow cell. As for the original processing: Because the immunoSEQ output held only junctional sequences and lacked quality scores, the filtering could not match the filtering applied to full-length reads. Sequences were annotated with PyIR, a Python wrapper for IgBLAST v1.9, using IMGT germline references to assign V/J genes and CDR3. Any read was removed if the V/J assignment was weak (E-value above 1e-6), the CDR3 was missing, or the read contained stop codons, out-of-frame junctions, or ambiguous translated residues. V3J clonotypes were defined as sequences sharing the same inferred V gene, J gene, and CDR3 amino acid sequence. To compute the percentage overlap between repertoires, the number of shared unique clonotypes was divided by the size of the smaller repertoire. Richness of each repertoire was evaluated using RTK rarefaction, the Chao1 estimator, and Recon v2.1 estimates of unobserved clonotypes. Generation probabilities were computed with OLGA for all TCRbeta clonotypes obtained by the gDNA method from a handful of donors. The clones in this table, taken by TCRdb from immuneACCESS, are in-frame only. Not every clone is retained; where verified, under half of the shortfall comes from an unresolved V gene, and the cause of the rest is unknown. V and J calls and clone size come straight from that table; D and trimming were deduced from the DNA. The sample has more than 2 million clones on record, about 93% of them singletons. Roughly 1.7% of the sample is held by the ten biggest clonotypes.

CD8 naive samples were obtained by positive selection for CCR7 among CD45RO-negative cells, yielding a CD45RA+CCR7+ population from which TemRA cells were excluded. Healthy HIV-negative adults with no recently reported acute infections or vaccinations were included as donors. Every donor was a Caucasian adult residing in Nashville, Tennessee, USA. Blood was obtained by leukapheresis, after which PBMCs were separated by Ficoll-Histopaque density gradient centrifugation and cryopreserved in liquid nitrogen vapor phase. Analytical flow cytometry was used to check the purity and quantity of every magnetically sorted T cell population. From each sorted fraction, genomic DNA was isolated and quantified by UV absorbance on a Nanodrop 2000c. As for this clone: What antigen it recognizes has not been identified. Base qualities are missing; no much larger clone stands one base away.

Study-level results and caveats: Pairwise subsampling led to the expectation that sequencing depth would affect the degree of clonotype sharing among donors. The genetic and exposure-history diversity represented was limited by the small number of donors. Clonotypes shared by all four sorted-subset donors showed higher generation probabilities than non-shared clonotypes. Incomplete sequencing was indicated by rarefaction of sorted-subset datasets, despite the large sequencing depth. Larger estimated clonotype richness was generally found for naive subsets than for memory subsets. Across a few donors, approximately 5% of naive CD4, roughly 3.5% of naive CD8, approximately 2.5% of memory CD4, and under 0.45% of memory CD8 clonotypes were shared. Sampling was limited to blood, and TCR repertoires in tissue likely differ from TCR repertoires in blood.

Relative to germline, V is missing 9 bases and J is missing 1 base, with 5 bases of the junction outside any gene match. CDR1 and CDR2, per the germline V gene, are SGHNT and YENEEA. Taken from cysteine to phenylalanine, the CDR3 has 13 residues. CDR3 DNA is the only sequence kept; it has 39 bases, read in frame from the first base. The specimen sequenced was naive CD8+ T cells from PBMCs. What the cell subset or site label conveys for this sample: CD45RA+CCR7+. This sequence uses TRBV11-3 and TRBJ2-7; the junction holds 8 bases that match TRBD2. The TCR was taken from a man between 18 and 29 years old in good health. Some clones in this sample may be carry-over from other donors' samples. The CDR3 loop reads CARAERESYEQYF. Read as DNA, the sequence is TGTGCCAGAGCGGAGCGGGAGTCCTACGAGCAGTACTTC.